The entry below describes one T cell receptor (beta chain). This sample is drawn from a study of blood T cell repertoires in COVID-19. As for the study in general: The samples span acute and convalescent COVID-19 from the United States, Italy and Spain. PBMCs, B-cell-depleted T cells, or T cells provided the cDNA or gDNA that made up the material.

Methods used by the authors: Quantification of nucleated cells was approximated via reference gene primer amplification. Only in-frame clones appear in the TCRdb table, and some are missing; sequencing was by immunoSEQ multiplex PCR. The DNA gave D and trimming, while V, J and clone size come from that table. This table has roughly 70,000 clones, around 83% appearing once. This CDR3 has 13 residues. The V gene lost 4 bases and the J gene lost 2 bases, with 10 bases spanning the gap. Germline loops: CDR1 SGHNT, CDR2 YYREEE (reference sequence). Sequencing input: peripheral blood. This TCR came from a man aged 65 to 85 with active COVID-19. The chain is built from TRBV5-4 and TRBJ2-7; tentative D call: TRBD2 (6 bases). The DNA of the CDR3 is TGTGCCAGCAGCGTGGGAGGTACCTACGAGCAGTACTTC. Translated, it gives CASSVGGTYEQYF.